This T cell receptor (beta chain) originates from a study of OX40 agonist ivuxolimab in advanced cancers. On cycle 4 day 1 and cycle 7 day 1, as well as at baseline, blood was sampled. The repertoire was sequenced with immunoSEQ multiplex PCR; TCRdb's copy has only in-frame clones and lacks some. The data hold some 62,000 clones, with around four fifths observed a single time. The source is an adult with an advanced solid tumor such as melanoma, head and neck, liver or kidney cancer. This specimen was CD4+ or CD8+ T cells sorted from blood, taken in a trial of the OX40 agonist ivuxolimab.

CDR3 sequence reads: CASSPLDSLNTEAFF. The CDR3, as DNA: TGCGCCAGCAGTCCACTCGACAGCCTGAACACTGAAGCTTTCTTT. V and J are TRBV5-1 and TRBJ1-1, with D possibly TRBD1 on 5 matching bases. This CDR3 contains 15 residues. The V gene's germline CDR1 is SGHRS and CDR2 YFSETQ. Trimming removed 5 bases at V and 0 bases at J, with 14 bases between.